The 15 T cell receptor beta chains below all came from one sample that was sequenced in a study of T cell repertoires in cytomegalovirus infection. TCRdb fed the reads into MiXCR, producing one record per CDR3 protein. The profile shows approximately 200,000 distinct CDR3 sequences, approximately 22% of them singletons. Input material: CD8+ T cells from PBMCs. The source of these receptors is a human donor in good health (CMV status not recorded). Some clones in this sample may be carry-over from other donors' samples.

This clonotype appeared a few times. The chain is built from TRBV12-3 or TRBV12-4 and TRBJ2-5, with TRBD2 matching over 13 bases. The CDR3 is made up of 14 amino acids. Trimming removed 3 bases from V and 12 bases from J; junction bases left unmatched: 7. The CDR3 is CASSFWTSGGPEYF. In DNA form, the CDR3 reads TGTGCCAGCAGTTTTTGGACTAGCGGGGGTCCGGAGTACTTC.

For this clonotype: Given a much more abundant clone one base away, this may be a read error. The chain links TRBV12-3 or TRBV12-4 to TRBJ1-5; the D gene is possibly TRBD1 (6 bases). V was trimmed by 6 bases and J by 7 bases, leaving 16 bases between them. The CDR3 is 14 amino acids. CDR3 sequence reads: CASSAGQGTQPQHF. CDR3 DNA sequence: TGTGCCAGCAGCGCCGGGCAGGGGACACAGCCCCAGCATTTT.

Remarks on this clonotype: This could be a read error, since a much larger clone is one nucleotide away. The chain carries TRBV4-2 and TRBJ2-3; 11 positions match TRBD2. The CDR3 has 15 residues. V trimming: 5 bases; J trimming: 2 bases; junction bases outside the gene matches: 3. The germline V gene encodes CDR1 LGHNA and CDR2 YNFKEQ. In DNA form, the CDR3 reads TGTGCCAGCAGCTTGACTAGCGGGGACACAGATACGCAGTATTTT. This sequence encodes CASSLTSGDTDTQYF.

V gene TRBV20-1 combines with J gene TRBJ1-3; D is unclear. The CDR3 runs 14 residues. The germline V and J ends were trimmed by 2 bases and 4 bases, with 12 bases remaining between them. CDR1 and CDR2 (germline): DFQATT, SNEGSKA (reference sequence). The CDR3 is CSARSIAAGNTIYF. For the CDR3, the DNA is TGCAGTGCTAGAAGTATAGCGGCGGGAAACACCATATATTTT.

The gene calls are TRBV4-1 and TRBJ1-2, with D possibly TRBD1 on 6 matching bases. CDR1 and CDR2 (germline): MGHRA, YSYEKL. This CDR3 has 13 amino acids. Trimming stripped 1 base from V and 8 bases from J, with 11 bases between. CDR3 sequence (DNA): TGCGCCAGCAGCCAAGGACAGGAGGGGGGCTACACCTTC. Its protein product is CASSQGQEGGYTF.

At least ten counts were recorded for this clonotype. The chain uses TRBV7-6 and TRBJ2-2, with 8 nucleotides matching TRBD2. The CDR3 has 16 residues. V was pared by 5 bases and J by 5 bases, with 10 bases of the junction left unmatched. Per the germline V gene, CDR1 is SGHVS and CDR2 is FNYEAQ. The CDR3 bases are TGTGCCAGCAGCCGATCCTCGGGGGGGCATACCGGGGAGCTGTTTTTT. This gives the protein CASSRSSGGHTGELFF.

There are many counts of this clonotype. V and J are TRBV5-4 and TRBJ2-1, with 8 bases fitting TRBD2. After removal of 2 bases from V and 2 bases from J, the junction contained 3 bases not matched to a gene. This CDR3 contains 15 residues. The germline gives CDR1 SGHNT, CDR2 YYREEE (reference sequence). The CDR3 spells CASSFGGDTYNEQFF. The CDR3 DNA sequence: TGTGCCAGCAGCTTCGGGGGGGACACCTACAATGAGCAGTTCTTC.

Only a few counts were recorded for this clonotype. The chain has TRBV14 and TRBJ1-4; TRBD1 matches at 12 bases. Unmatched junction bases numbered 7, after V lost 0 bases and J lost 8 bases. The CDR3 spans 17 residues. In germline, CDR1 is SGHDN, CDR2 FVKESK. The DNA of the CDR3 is TGTGCCAGCAGCCAAGATCTGGGGACAGGGGGCGAGGAAAAACTGTTTTTT. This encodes CASSQDLGTGGEEKLFF.

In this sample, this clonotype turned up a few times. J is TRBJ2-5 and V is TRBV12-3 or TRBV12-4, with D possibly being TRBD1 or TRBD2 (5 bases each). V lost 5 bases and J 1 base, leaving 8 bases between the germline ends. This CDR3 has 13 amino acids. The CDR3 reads CASSQGRQETQYF. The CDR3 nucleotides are TGTGCCAGCAGTCAGGGACGCCAAGAGACCCAGTACTTC.

The CDR3 region has the DNA TGCAGCGTTGACCTCAGGGGGTCGCGTGAGCAGTACTTC. It codes for CSVDLRGSREQYF. This sequence joins TRBV29-1 and TRBJ2-7; 7 nucleotides agree with TRBD1. V lost 3 bases to trimming and J lost 7 bases; unmatched junction nucleotides: 9. The CDR3 runs to 13 residues. Germline loops: CDR1 SQVTM, CDR2 ANQGSEA.

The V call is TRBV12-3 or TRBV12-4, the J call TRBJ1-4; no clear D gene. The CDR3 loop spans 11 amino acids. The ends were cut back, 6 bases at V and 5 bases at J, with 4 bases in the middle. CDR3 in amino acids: CASRLNEKLFF. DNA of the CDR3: TGTGCCAGCAGACTCAATGAAAAACTGTTTTTT.

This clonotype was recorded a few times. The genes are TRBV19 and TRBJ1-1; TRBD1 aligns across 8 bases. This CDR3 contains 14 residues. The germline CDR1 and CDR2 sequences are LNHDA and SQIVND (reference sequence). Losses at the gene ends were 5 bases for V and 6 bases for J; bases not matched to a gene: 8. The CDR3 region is CASSATGGLAEAFF. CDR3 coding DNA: TGTGCCAGTAGTGCCACAGGGGGTTTGGCTGAAGCTTTCTTT.

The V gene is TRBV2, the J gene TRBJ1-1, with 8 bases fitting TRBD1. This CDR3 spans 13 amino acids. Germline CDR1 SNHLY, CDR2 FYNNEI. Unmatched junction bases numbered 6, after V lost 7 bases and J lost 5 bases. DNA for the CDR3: TGTGCCAGCACCCTGACAGGGGCGACTGAAGCTTTCTTT. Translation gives CASTLTGATEAFF.

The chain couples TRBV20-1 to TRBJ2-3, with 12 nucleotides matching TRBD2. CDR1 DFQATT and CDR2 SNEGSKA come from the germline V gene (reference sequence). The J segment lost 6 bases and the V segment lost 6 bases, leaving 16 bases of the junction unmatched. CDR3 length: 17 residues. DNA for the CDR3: TGCAGTGCGGGGGCTAGCGGGGGGGCCGGATTAAGTGATACGCAGTATTTT. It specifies CSAGASGGAGLSDTQYF.

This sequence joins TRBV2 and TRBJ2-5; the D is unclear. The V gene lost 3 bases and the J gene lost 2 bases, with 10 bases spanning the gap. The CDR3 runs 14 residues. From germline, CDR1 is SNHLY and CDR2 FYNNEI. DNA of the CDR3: TGTGCCAGCAGTGATGGGCGGTCTCAAGAGACCCAGTACTTC. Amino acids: CASSDGRSQETQYF.